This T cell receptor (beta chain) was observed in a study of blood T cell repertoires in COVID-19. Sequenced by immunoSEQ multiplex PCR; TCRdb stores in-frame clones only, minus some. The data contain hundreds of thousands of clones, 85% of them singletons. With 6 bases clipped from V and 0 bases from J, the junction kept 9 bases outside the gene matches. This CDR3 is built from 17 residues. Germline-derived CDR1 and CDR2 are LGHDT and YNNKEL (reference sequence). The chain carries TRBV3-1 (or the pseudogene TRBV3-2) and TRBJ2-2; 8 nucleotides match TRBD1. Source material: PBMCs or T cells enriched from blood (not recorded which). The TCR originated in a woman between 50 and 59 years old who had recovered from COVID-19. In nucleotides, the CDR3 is TGTGCCAGCAGTCGCTTTTTACAGGGGGCGAACACCGGGGAGCTGTTTTTT. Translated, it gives CASSRFLQGANTGELFF.